The 25 T cell receptor beta chains below come from one sample, sequenced in a study of cytomegalovirus exposure and HLA in healthy donors. PCR involved 60 Vbeta and 13 Jbeta primers. Here immunoSEQ multiplex PCR was the method, and the copy in TCRdb shows in-frame clones only, minus some. The sample holds about 170,000 clones. Sequenced: PBMCs. The source is a woman younger than 35 in good health and CMV-seropositive.

The V call is TRBV7-9, the J call TRBJ1-6; TRBD1 matches 10 bases. In germline, CDR1 is SEHNR, CDR2 FQNEAQ (reference sequence). The CDR3 sequence is 15 residues long. Trimming removed 5 bases from V and 11 bases from J; junction bases left unmatched: 9. CDR3 bases: TGTGCCAGCAGCGCGTCCGGGACAGGGGTCCCACCCCTCCACTTT. This encodes CASSASGTGVPPLHF.

The CDR3 is CASSAASGYEQYF. CDR3 sequence (DNA): TGTGCCAGCAGCGCCGCGTCGGGTTACGAGCAGTACTTC. The chain links TRBV7-9 to TRBJ2-7; D is ambiguous. Germline V CDR1 and CDR2: SEHNR, FQNEAQ (reference sequence). This CDR3 has 13 amino acids. Trimming stripped 5 bases from V and 4 bases from J, with 12 bases between.

The chain employs TRBV11-2 and TRBJ1-1, with D hard to call. Trimming pared 5 bases from V and 4 bases from J, leaving 20 bases between. Germline-derived CDR1 and CDR2 are SGHAT and FQNNGV. The CDR3 loop spans 16 amino acids. CDR3 nucleotides: TGTGCCAGCAGCCCGCGTAAGGGTATGGGAGGCACTGAAGCTTTCTTT. Residues: CASSPRKGMGGTEAFF.

The V call is TRBV6-5, the J call TRBJ1-2, with no clear D. The germline CDR1 and CDR2 sequences are MNHEY and SVGAGI. The CDR3 contains 11 residues. V lost 4 bases, J lost 7 bases, and 7 bases lay in between. The CDR3 DNA reads TGTGCCAGCAGTTCGGGGTTTGGCTACACCTTC. This translates into CASSSGFGYTF.

This CDR3 is CASSLELLRLQTYNEQFF. CDR3 DNA sequence: TGTGCCAGCAGCTTAGAGCTCCTGCGGCTCCAGACCTACAATGAGCAGTTCTTC. The J gene is TRBJ2-1, the V gene TRBV7-6, with D hard to call. CDR3 length: 18 amino acids. V lost 1 base, J lost 2 bases, and 18 bases lay in between. Germline loops: CDR1 SGHVS, CDR2 FNYEAQ.

The CDR3 is CASSQQTGPVNEKLFF. The CDR3 DNA sequence: TGTGCCAGCAGCCAACAAACAGGGCCCGTAAATGAAAAACTGTTTTTT. The V gene is TRBV7-9, the J gene TRBJ1-4; tentative D call: TRBD1 (6 bases). Germline loops: CDR1 SEHNR, CDR2 FQNEAQ (reference sequence). This CDR3 is 16 amino acids long. V was trimmed by 5 bases and J by 5 bases, leaving 18 bases between them.

DNA for the CDR3: TGTGCCAGCTCACCAACGGGATCCTACGAGCAGTACTTC. It is translated as CASSPTGSYEQYF. The chain has TRBV18 and TRBJ2-7, with a weak D call TRBD2 (5 bases). The V end lost 2 bases, the J end lost 1 base, and 6 bases lay between the germline ends. Germline CDR1 is KGHSH and CDR2 is LQKENI. The CDR3 is 13 residues long.

The chain uses TRBV7-9 and TRBJ2-5, with 11 bases aligning to TRBD1. Germline trimming cut 1 base from V and 2 bases from J; bases unmatched to any gene: 6. Germline V lookup: CDR1 SEHNR, CDR2 FQNEAQ (reference sequence). This CDR3 has 17 residues. CDR3 coding DNA: TGTGCCAGCAGCTTAGGGGGGACAGGGGGTTCGCAAGAGACCCAGTACTTC. Its protein is CASSLGGTGGSQETQYF.

The chain combines TRBV5-1 with TRBJ2-5, with TRBD2 identical over 14 bases. CDR3 length: 16 residues. CDR1 and CDR2 from the germline V gene are SGHRS and YFSETQ. Germline trimming cut 4 bases from V and 1 base from J; bases unmatched to any gene: 3. CDR3 nucleotides: TGCGCCAGCAGCCCCGGGACTAGCGGGGGCCAAGAGACCCAGTACTTC. The encoded protein is CASSPGTSGGQETQYF.

The rearrangement joins TRBV7-8 to TRBJ1-5; D might be TRBD1 (5 bases). The CDR3 runs 15 residues. V dropped 5 bases and J dropped 0 bases, with 11 bases sitting between them. CDR1 and CDR2 (germline): SGHVS, FQNEAQ. Written as DNA, the CDR3 is TGTGCCAGCAGCAGTGACAGTTATAGCAATCAGCCCCAGCATTTT. The encoded protein is CASSSDSYSNQPQHF.

The chain is built from TRBV5-6 and TRBJ1-4, with 7 bases aligning to TRBD1. The CDR3 runs to 15 residues. V gave up 4 bases and J gave up 2 bases; unmatched junction bases: 5. From germline, CDR1 is SGHDT and CDR2 YYEEEE. The CDR3 here is CASSLKTGTNEKLFF. CDR3 bases: TGTGCCAGCAGCCTAAAGACAGGGACTAATGAAAAACTGTTTTTT.

V is TRBV7-2 and J is TRBJ2-5, with 9 bases lining up with TRBD2. The junction had 12 bases not matched to a gene; V was cut back by 5 bases and J by 5 bases. CDR1 is SGHTA and CDR2 is FQGNSA in the germline V gene. This CDR3 is built from 16 residues. The CDR3 sequence is CASSPPVAGVGETQYF. In nucleotides, the CDR3 is TGTGCCAGCAGCCCCCCGGTAGCGGGAGTTGGTGAGACCCAGTACTTC.

The chain is built from TRBV29-1 and TRBJ1-1, with TRBD1 matching 8 bases. This CDR3 is built from 12 residues. Per the germline V gene, CDR1 is SQVTM and CDR2 is ANQGSEA. V shed 8 bases and J 4 bases; nucleotides not matched to a gene: 6. This CDR3 reads CSTGQGGTEAFF. CDR3 DNA: TGCAGCACAGGACAGGGCGGCACTGAAGCTTTCTTT.

This rearrangement joins TRBV27 to TRBJ2-2; D might be TRBD2 (5 bases). This CDR3 is 14 amino acids long. V was cut by 5 bases and J by 7 bases, with 14 bases left in between. The germline gives CDR1 MNHEY, CDR2 SMNVEV (reference sequence). CDR3 sequence: CASSLRRPGGELFF. CDR3 in DNA: TGTGCCAGCAGTCTCAGGAGGCCGGGCGGGGAGCTGTTTTTT.

The CDR3 nucleotides are TGCGCCAGCAGTGCAGGGGGCGACCAGCCCCAGCATTTT. Translation gives CASSAGGDQPQHF. V is TRBV5-1 and J is TRBJ1-5, with 8 bases identical to TRBD1. This CDR3 region has 13 residues. V gave up 5 bases and J gave up 7 bases; unmatched junction bases: 5. The germline gives CDR1 SGHRS, CDR2 YFSETQ.

The genes are TRBV7-3 and TRBJ1-6; D is perhaps TRBD1 (5 bases). Germline lookup yields CDR1 SGHTA and CDR2 FQGTGA. The CDR3 covers 15 residues. Trimming removed 5 bases from V and 5 bases from J, with 13 bases in between. The CDR3 bases are TGTGCCAGCAGCCCTACAGGTGCTGATAATTCACCCCTCCACTTT. This codes for CASSPTGADNSPLHF.

The J gene is TRBJ1-5, the V gene TRBV2; 8 bases match TRBD1. The CDR3 is 15 amino acids. Per the germline V gene, CDR1 is SNHLY and CDR2 is FYNNEI. The V segment lost 5 bases and the J segment 2 bases; nucleotides outside the gene matches: 5. CDR3 nucleotides: TGTGCCAGCAGTTTATCAGGGGGCGGCAATCAGCCCCAGCATTTT. Translated, it gives CASSLSGGGNQPQHF. Drawing the rest from reference TRBV2 and TRBJ1-5, the complete variable domain is EPEVTQTPSHQVTQMGQEVILRCVPISNHLYFYWYRQILGQKVEFLVSFYNNEISEKSEIFDDQFSVERPDGSNFTLKIRSTKLEDSAMYFCASSLSGGGNQPQHFGDGTRLSIL.

The chain couples TRBV7-9 to TRBJ1-2; a weak D match, TRBD1 (5 bases). CDR1 and CDR2 (germline): SEHNR, FQNEAQ (reference sequence). Trimming pared 4 bases from V and 5 bases from J, leaving 17 bases between. The CDR3 is 15 amino acids. CDR3 loop: CASSSSGQEFYGYTF. In DNA, the CDR3 is TGTGCCAGCAGCTCCTCAGGGCAGGAGTTTTATGGCTACACCTTC.

V is TRBV7-2 and J is TRBJ1-2; D is ambiguous. CDR3 length: 14 residues. The germline V and J ends were trimmed by 0 bases and 3 bases, with 8 bases remaining between them. Per the germline V gene, CDR1 is SGHTA and CDR2 is FQGNSA. The CDR3 DNA reads as TGTGCCAGCAGCTTAGCGCGGGCAGACTATGGCTACACCTTC. This gives the protein CASSLARADYGYTF.

This rearrangement joins TRBV2 to TRBJ2-5; TRBD2 might be the D (5 bases). This CDR3 has 17 residues. Deletions cut 0 bases from V and 2 bases from J, with 16 bases between. CDR1 is SNHLY and CDR2 is FYNNEI in the germline V gene. The CDR3: CASSEASRLDWQETQYF. CDR3 sequence (DNA): TGTGCCAGCAGTGAAGCGAGCCGGCTGGACTGGCAAGAGACCCAGTACTTC.

This rearrangement joins TRBV10-2 to TRBJ2-5; 11 bases map to TRBD2. CDR3 size: 14 residues. CDR1 and CDR2 from the germline V gene are WSHSY and SAAADI. V gave up 6 bases and J gave up 4 bases; unmatched junction bases: 4. The DNA for the CDR3 is TGCGCCAGCAGCTCCGGGACTAGCGGAGAGACCCAGTACTTC. It encodes CASSSGTSGETQYF.

The V call is TRBV2, the J call TRBJ1-1, with 7 nucleotides matching TRBD1. The CDR3 length is 14 residues. Germline-derived CDR1 and CDR2 are SNHLY and FYNNEI. J gave up 3 bases and V 4 bases, and 5 bases lay outside the gene matches. Here the CDR3 reads CASSAEGAYTEAFF. DNA for the CDR3: TGTGCCAGCAGTGCCGAGGGGGCATACACTGAAGCTTTCTTT.

The chain joins TRBV27 to TRBJ2-6; no clear D. Trimming left V 2 bases short and J 2 bases short, with 7 bases between. This CDR3 region has 15 residues. Germline-derived CDR1 and CDR2 are MNHEY and SMNVEV (reference sequence). CDR3 loop: CASSLMGAGANVLTF. The CDR3, as DNA: TGTGCCAGCAGTTTAATGGGCGCTGGGGCCAACGTCCTGACTTTC.

V usage is TRBV27 and J usage is TRBJ2-3, with 10 positions matching TRBD1. Germline V gene lookup returns CDR1 MNHEY and CDR2 SMNVEV (reference sequence). Germline trimming cut 7 bases from V and 3 bases from J; bases unmatched to any gene: 7. The CDR3 loop spans 15 amino acids. The CDR3 DNA reads TGTGCCAGCACCGACGACAGGGGGCGAACAGATACGCAGTATTTT. It encodes CASTDDRGRTDTQYF.

This chain links TRBV12-5 with TRBJ2-2; D is perhaps TRBD1 (6 bases). The CDR3 sequence is 16 residues long. Germline loops: CDR1 LGHNT, CDR2 FRNRAP. V dropped 1 base and J dropped 2 bases, with 11 bases sitting between them. The CDR3: CASGLAQGLNTGELFF. CDR3 bases: TGTGCTAGTGGTTTGGCACAGGGTCTAAACACCGGGGAGCTGTTTTTT.